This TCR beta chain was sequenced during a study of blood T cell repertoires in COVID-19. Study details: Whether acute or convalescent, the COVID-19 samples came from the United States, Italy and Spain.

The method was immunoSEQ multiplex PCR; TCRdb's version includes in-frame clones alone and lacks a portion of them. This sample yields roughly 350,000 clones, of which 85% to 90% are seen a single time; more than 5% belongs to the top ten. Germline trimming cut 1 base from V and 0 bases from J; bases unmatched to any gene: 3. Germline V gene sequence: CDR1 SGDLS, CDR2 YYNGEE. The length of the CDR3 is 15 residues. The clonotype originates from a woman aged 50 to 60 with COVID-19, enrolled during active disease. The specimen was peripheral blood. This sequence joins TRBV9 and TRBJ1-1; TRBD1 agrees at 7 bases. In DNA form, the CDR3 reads TGTGCCAGCAGCGTACGGACAGGCATGAACACTGAAGCTTTCTTT. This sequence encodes CASSVRTGMNTEAFF.